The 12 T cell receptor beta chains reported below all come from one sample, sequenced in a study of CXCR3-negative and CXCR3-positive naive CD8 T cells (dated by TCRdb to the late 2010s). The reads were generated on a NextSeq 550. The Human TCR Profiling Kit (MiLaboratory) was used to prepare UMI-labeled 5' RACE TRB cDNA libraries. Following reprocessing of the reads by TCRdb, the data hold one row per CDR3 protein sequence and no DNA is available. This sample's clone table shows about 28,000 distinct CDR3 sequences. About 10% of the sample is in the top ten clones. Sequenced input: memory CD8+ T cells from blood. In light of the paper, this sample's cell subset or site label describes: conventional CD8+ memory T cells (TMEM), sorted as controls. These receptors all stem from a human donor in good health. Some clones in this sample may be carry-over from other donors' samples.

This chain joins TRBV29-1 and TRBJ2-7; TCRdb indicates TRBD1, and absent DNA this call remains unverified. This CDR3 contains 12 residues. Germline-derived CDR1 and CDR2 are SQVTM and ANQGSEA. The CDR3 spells CSVTAGGQEQYF.

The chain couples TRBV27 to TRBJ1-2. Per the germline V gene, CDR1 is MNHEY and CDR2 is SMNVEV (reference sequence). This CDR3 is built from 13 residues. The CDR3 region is CASSSTPSYGYTF.

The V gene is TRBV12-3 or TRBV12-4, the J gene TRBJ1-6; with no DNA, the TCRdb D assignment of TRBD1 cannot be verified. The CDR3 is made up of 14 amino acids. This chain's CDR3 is CASKGTGGNSPLHF.

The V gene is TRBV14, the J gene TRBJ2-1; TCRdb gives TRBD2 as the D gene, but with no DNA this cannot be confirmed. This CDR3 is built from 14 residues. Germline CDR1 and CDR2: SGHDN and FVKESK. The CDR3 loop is CASRSSGSSYEQFF. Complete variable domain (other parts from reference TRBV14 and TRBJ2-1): EAGVTQFPSHSVIEKGQTVTLRCDPISGHDNLYWYRRVMGKEIKFLLHFVKESKQDESGMPNNRFLAERTGGTYSTLKVQPAELEDSGVYFCASRSSGSSYEQFFGPGTRLTVL.

CDR3 amino acids: CASSPLAGELFF. The chain uses TRBV4-3 and TRBJ2-2. CDR1 and CDR2 from the germline V gene are LGHNA and YSLEER. The CDR3 contains 12 residues.

CDR3 sequence: CASSEWQGSNQPQHF. The chain couples TRBV6-1 to TRBJ1-5; TCRdb picks TRBD1, but there is no DNA to check that call. This CDR3 comprises 15 residues. Per germline, CDR1 MNHNS and CDR2 SASEGT.

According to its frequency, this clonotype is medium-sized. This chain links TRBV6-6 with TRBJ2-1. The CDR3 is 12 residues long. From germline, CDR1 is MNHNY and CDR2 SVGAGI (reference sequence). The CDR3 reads CASSSTPNEQFF.

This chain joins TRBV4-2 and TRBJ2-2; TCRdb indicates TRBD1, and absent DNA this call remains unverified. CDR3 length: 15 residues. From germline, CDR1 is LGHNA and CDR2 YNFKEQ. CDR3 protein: CASSQDGGGTGELFF.

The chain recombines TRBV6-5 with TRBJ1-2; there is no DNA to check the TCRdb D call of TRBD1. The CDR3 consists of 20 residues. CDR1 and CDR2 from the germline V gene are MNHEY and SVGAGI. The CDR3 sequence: CASSYSPSPSTGGGMAGYTF.

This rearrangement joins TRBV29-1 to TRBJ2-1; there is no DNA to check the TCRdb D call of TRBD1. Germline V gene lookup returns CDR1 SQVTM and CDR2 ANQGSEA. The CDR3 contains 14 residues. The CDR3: CSVWGFGKYNEQFF.

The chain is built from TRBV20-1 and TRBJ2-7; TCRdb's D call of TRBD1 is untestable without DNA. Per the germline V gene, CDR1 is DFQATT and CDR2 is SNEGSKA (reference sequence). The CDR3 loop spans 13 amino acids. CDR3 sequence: CSASPGGPYEQYF.

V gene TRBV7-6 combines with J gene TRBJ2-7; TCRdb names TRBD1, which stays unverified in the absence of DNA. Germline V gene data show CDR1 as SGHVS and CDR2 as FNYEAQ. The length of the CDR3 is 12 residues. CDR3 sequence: CASSLGGGEQYF. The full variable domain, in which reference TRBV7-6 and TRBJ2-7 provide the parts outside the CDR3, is GAGVSQSPRYKVTKRGQDVALRCDPISGHVSLYWYRQALGQGPEFLTYFNYEAQQDKSGLPNDRFSAERPEGSISTLTIQRTEQRDSAMYRCASSLGGGEQYFGPGTRLTVT.